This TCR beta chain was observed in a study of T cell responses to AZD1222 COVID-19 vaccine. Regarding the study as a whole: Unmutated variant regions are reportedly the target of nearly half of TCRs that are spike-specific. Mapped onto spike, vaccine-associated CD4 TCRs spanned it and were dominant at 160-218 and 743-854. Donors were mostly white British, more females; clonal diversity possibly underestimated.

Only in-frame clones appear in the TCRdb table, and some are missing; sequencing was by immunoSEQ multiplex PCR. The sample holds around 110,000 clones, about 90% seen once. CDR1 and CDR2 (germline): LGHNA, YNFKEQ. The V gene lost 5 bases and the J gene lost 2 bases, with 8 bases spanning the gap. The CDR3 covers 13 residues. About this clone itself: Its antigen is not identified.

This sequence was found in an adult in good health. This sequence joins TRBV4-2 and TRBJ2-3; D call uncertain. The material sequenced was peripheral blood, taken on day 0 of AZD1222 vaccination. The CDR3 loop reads CASSDPPTDTQYF. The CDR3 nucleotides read TGTGCCAGCAGCGACCCCCCCACAGATACGCAGTATTTT.